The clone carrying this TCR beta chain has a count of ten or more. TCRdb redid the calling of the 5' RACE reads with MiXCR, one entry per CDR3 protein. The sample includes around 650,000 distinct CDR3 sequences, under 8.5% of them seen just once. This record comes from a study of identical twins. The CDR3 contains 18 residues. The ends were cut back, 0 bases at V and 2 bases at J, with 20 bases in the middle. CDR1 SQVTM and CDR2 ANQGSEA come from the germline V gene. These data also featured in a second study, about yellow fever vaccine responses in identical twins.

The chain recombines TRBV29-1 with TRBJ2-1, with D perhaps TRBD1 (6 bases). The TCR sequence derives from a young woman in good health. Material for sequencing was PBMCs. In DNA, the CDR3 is TGCAGCGTTGAAGATGTTCCTCGGGGCAGGGGCACCTACAATGAGCAGTTCTTC. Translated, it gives CSVEDVPRGRGTYNEQFF.